This entry concerns a single T cell receptor beta chain. Its antigen is not identified. This sample is part of a study of T cell responses to AZD1222 COVID-19 vaccine. Overall study results and limits: Across spike, vaccine-associated CD4 TCRs were found, dominant at 160-218 and 743-854. Repertoire sampling occurred only after the peak T cell response. Clonal diversity may have been underestimated in mostly white British donors. When two AZD1222 doses had been given, Spike-specific TCR breadth and depth rose.

V was pared by 5 bases and J by 7 bases, with 15 bases between. Germline CDR1 LNHDA, CDR2 SQIVND (reference sequence). The CDR3 runs 14 residues. The repertoire was sequenced with immunoSEQ multiplex PCR; TCRdb's copy has only in-frame clones and lacks some. In the table there are approximately 180,000 clones, about 93% of which are singletons. The V gene is TRBV19, the J gene TRBJ1-5; perhaps TRBD1 as D (5 bases). Here the sequenced sample was peripheral blood, taken 28 days after the second dose of the MenACWY control vaccine. The receptor was isolated from an adult who received the MenACWY meningococcal vaccine as a control. In DNA form, the CDR3 reads TGTGCCAGTAGTTATGTTGTGGGGCAGCAGCCCCAGCATTTT. It codes for CASSYVVGQQPQHF.